This TCR beta chain was profiled in a study of T cell repertoires in cytomegalovirus infection. Background on the study: A matching HLA type, together with CMV infection, was signaled by public TCR beta signatures.

This CDR3 spans 12 amino acids. From germline, CDR1 is MNHNS and CDR2 SASEGT. V was cut by 6 bases and J by 9 bases, with 12 bases left in between. Turning to this clonotype: What it recognizes is unknown.

Points from the study as a whole: Based on cumulative public TCR beta family frequency, carriers of CMV plus the relevant HLA were identified. Across the ex vivo response, the dominant clonotypes were HLA-C-restricted CMV-specific TCR beta clonotypes.

TCRdb passed the reads through MiXCR, listing each CDR3 protein once. The sample holds about 180,000 distinct CDR3 sequences, about 15% seen once. The TCR was taken from a human donor in good health (CMV status not recorded). Some clones in this sample may be carry-over from other donors' samples. Sequencing was carried out using CD8+ T cells from PBMCs. The chain recombines TRBV6-1 with TRBJ2-4; D might be TRBD1 (5 bases). The CDR3 DNA sequence: TGTGCCAGCAGCACTTCAAGGGGCATTCAGTACTTC. This codes for CASSTSRGIQYF.